The 19 T cell receptor beta chains listed next were all sequenced from one sample in a study of shared clonotypes between healthy human individuals. CD45RO-negative CD8 cells positively selected for CCR7 made up the naive population, which excluded terminally differentiated effector memory CD45RA+ cells. Method: immunoSEQ multiplex PCR; TCRdb's copy keeps in-frame clones and lacks some. Of 550,000 to 600,000 clones listed, 95% to 98% are singletons. Material for sequencing was naive CD8+ T cells sorted from blood. The source is a man under 40 in good health.

J is TRBJ1-2 and V is TRBV5-4; a weak D match, TRBD1 (6 bases). V was clipped by 0 bases and J by 3 bases, with 9 bases between them. Germline loops: CDR1 SGHNT, CDR2 YYREEE (reference sequence). CDR3 length equals 14 residues. In DNA, the CDR3 is TGTGCCAGCAGCTTGGCCTCAGGGGACTATGGCTACACCTTC. Protein sequence: CASSLASGDYGYTF.

V gene TRBV10-1 combines with J gene TRBJ2-3; tentatively, D is TRBD1 or TRBD2 (5 bases each). Per the germline V gene, CDR1 is WNHNN and CDR2 is SYGVQD (reference sequence). The V end was cut by 3 bases, the J end by 5 bases, with 12 bases between. The CDR3 has 14 amino acids. This CDR3 reads CASSDTRRGDTQYF. Written as DNA, the CDR3 is TGCGCCAGCAGTGATACTAGAAGGGGAGATACGCAGTATTTT.

The J gene is TRBJ2-1, the V gene TRBV27; 7 bases agree with TRBD1. Germline-derived CDR1 and CDR2 are MNHEY and SMNVEV (reference sequence). Trimming took 4 bases from V and 6 from J; bases not matched to a gene: 12. The CDR3 is 16 residues long. The CDR3 nucleotides read TGTGCCAGCAGTTCAACCTCCGGCAGGGGGTTCAATGAGCAGTTCTTC. Translation gives CASSSTSGRGFNEQFF.

The chain couples TRBV7-3 to TRBJ2-2; TRBD2 aligns across 14 bases. CDR1 SGHTA and CDR2 FQGTGA come from the germline V gene. The CDR3 runs 18 residues. The J segment lost 4 bases and the V segment lost 5 bases, leaving 9 bases of the junction unmatched. The CDR3 loop reads CASSALPGLAGVTGELFF. CDR3 in DNA: TGTGCCAGCAGCGCCCTACCGGGACTAGCGGGAGTCACCGGGGAGCTGTTTTTT.

This rearrangement joins TRBV28 to TRBJ2-7; 12 bases agree with TRBD2. The junction had 7 bases not matched to a gene; V was cut back by 3 bases and J by 7 bases. CDR3 length equals 15 residues. The germline V gene encodes CDR1 MDHEN and CDR2 SYDVKM. CDR3 bases: TGTGCCAGCAGTTTTTTGTCTAGCGGGAGGGAAGAGCAGTACTTC. Protein: CASSFLSSGREEQYF.

This clone appeared a single time. The chain is built from TRBV5-4 and TRBJ2-5, with 14 bases identical to TRBD2. With V trimmed by 3 bases and J by 1 base, 2 bases remained unmatched. The CDR3 covers 16 residues. Germline V gene sequence: CDR1 SGHNT, CDR2 YYREEE (reference sequence). The CDR3 spells CASSWGTSGSQETQYF. DNA of the CDR3: TGTGCCAGCAGCTGGGGGACTAGCGGGAGCCAAGAGACCCAGTACTTC.

V is TRBV7-3 and J is TRBJ1-2; the D is unclear. This CDR3 region has 11 residues. Germline V gene data show CDR1 as SGHTA and CDR2 as FQGTGA. The V end was cut by 2 bases, the J end by 4 bases, with 2 bases between. Here the CDR3 reads CASSLFYGYTF. The CDR3 bases are TGTGCCAGCAGCTTATTCTATGGCTACACCTTC.

The rearrangement links TRBV2 to TRBJ1-1, with D possibly being TRBD1 (6 bases). CDR1 is SNHLY and CDR2 is FYNNEI in the germline V gene. The CDR3 length is 18 residues. The V end lost 3 bases, the J end lost 1 base, and 21 bases lay between the germline ends. The CDR3: CASSDFRGGTKANTEAFF. In nucleotides, the CDR3 is TGTGCCAGCAGTGATTTCAGGGGTGGAACTAAGGCGAACACTGAAGCTTTCTTT.

The V gene is TRBV27, the J gene TRBJ2-7; 9 nucleotides align to TRBD1. Germline-derived CDR1 and CDR2 are MNHEY and SMNVEV (reference sequence). This CDR3 has 12 residues. The ends lost 7 bases at V and 3 bases at J; junction bases unmatched: 1. The CDR3 DNA reads TGTGCCAGCATGGGACAGGGCTACGAGCAGTACTTC. It encodes CASMGQGYEQYF.

This chain links TRBV7-9 with TRBJ2-7, with a possible D match to TRBD1 (5 bases). The CDR3 sequence is 16 residues long. V lost 5 bases and J 0 bases, leaving 17 bases between the germline ends. Germline V gene sequence: CDR1 SEHNR, CDR2 FQNEAQ (reference sequence). This chain's CDR3 is CASSSPRQTSSYEQYF. The CDR3 nucleotides are TGTGCCAGCAGCAGCCCGAGACAGACCTCCTCCTACGAGCAGTACTTC.

The chain combines TRBV7-9 with TRBJ1-2, with TRBD1 as a possible D gene (6 bases). The germline V gene has CDR1 SEHNR and CDR2 FQNEAQ (reference sequence). V was clipped by 5 bases and J by 6 bases, with 16 bases between them. This CDR3 spans 14 amino acids. The CDR3 loop reads CASSTPGAGNGYTF. CDR3 nucleotides: TGTGCCAGCAGCACGCCGGGGGCCGGGAATGGCTACACCTTC.

The rearrangement uses TRBV4-3 and TRBJ2-7, with 7 bases fitting TRBD2. The CDR3 loop spans 16 amino acids. Germline CDR1 is LGHNA and CDR2 is YSLEER. V shed 4 bases and J 5 bases; nucleotides not matched to a gene: 14. In nucleotides, the CDR3 is TGCGCCAGCAGCCTGGGGAGGGGCAGCGGGAACAACGAGCAGTACTTC. Translation gives CASSLGRGSGNNEQYF.

A single count supports this clone. The V gene is TRBV7-6, the J gene TRBJ1-2; D gene ambiguous. V gave up 10 bases and J gave up 2 bases, with 8 bases separating them. The germline V gene encodes CDR1 SGHVS and CDR2 FNYEAQ. This CDR3 has 11 residues. CDR3 in amino acids: CAIVANYGYTF. CDR3 nucleotides: TGTGCCATCGTGGCAAACTATGGCTACACCTTC.

The V call is TRBV11-1, the J call TRBJ2-3; TRBD1 matches 8 bases. CDR1 is SGHAT, CDR2 FQDESV, per germline (reference sequence). J was trimmed by 10 bases and V by 5 bases; bases with no gene match: 8. The CDR3 covers 13 residues. CDR3 region: CASSPTGAPSQYF. The CDR3 nucleotides are TGTGCCAGCAGCCCGACAGGGGCCCCTTCGCAGTATTTT. Filled out from reference TRBV11-1 and TRBJ2-3, the complete variable domain reads EAEVAQSPRYKITEKSQAVAFWCDPISGHATLYWYRQILGQGPELLVQFQDESVVDDSQLPKDRFSAERLKGVDSTLKIQPAELGDSAMYLCASSPTGAPSQYFGPGTRLTVL.

The gene calls are TRBV7-2 and TRBJ2-7; either TRBD1 or TRBD2 may fit D (5 bases each). The germline V gene has CDR1 SGHTA and CDR2 FQGNSA. V lost 2 bases and J lost 0, with 17 bases in between. This CDR3 has 17 amino acids. The CDR3, as DNA: TGTGCCAGCAGCTTACGATCCGGGACCCCGAGCTCCTACGAGCAGTACTTC. This sequence encodes CASSLRSGTPSSYEQYF.

V gene TRBV11-3 combines with J gene TRBJ2-1, with 13 bases that match TRBD2. This CDR3 is 16 amino acids long. Looked up from germline, CDR1 is SGHNT and CDR2 is YENEEA. The V segment lost 5 bases and the J segment 5 bases; nucleotides outside the gene matches: 6. CDR3 nucleotides: TGTGCCAGCAGCCGCCCGGGACTAGCGGGACACAATGAGCAGTTCTTC. Translating it yields CASSRPGLAGHNEQFF.

The CDR3 nucleotides read TGCAGCGTTGTCGGGACAGACGTTCGGTTCTACGAGCAGTACTTC. Translation gives CSVVGTDVRFYEQYF. The chain employs TRBV29-1 and TRBJ2-7; 7 bases map to TRBD1. Germline loops: CDR1 SQVTM, CDR2 ANQGSEA. This CDR3 spans 15 amino acids. Losses at the gene ends were 4 bases for V and 3 bases for J; bases not matched to a gene: 12.

DNA for the CDR3: TGTGCCAGCCGACTGAGACGGGACAGGGGGCGGGAAGGATATGGCTACACCTTC. Translation: CASRLRRDRGREGYGYTF. This chain uses TRBV7-2 with TRBJ1-2, with 12 positions matching TRBD1. CDR3 length equals 18 residues. Germline V CDR1 and CDR2: SGHTA, FQGNSA. J was trimmed by 5 bases and V by 8 bases; bases with no gene match: 18. Looking up the rest from reference TRBV7-2 and TRBJ1-2 gives the full variable domain: GAGVSQSPSNKVTEKGKDVELRCDPISGHTALYWYRQSLGQGLEFLIYFQGNSAPDKSGLPSDRFSAERTGGSVSTLTIQRTQQEDSAVYLCASRLRRDRGREGYGYTFGSGTRLTVV.

This chain links TRBV6-6 with TRBJ2-7; 8 bases align to TRBD1. The J segment lost 3 bases and the V segment lost 8 bases, leaving 3 bases of the junction unmatched. CDR1 and CDR2 (germline): MNHNY, SVGAGI (reference sequence). The CDR3 extends over 12 amino acids. The CDR3 DNA reads as TGTGCCAGCGGACAGGGTAACTACGAGCAGTACTTC. This translates into CASGQGNYEQYF.